Presented here are 9 T cell receptor beta chains from one specimen sequenced in a study of glioma-infiltrating T cells after dendritic cell vaccination. The assay was immunoSEQ multiplex PCR, and TCRdb's table has in-frame clones only and misses some. This sample has tens of thousands of clones, with approximately 80% found just once. Sequencing was performed on blood, taken before dendritic cell vaccination. These receptor sequences come from a human donor with glioblastoma.

The chain has TRBV5-1 and TRBJ2-3; 13 bases are a match to TRBD2. The CDR3 totals 17 residues. Germline trimming cut 4 bases from V and 2 bases from J; bases unmatched to any gene: 7. CDR1 is SGHRS and CDR2 is YFSETQ in the germline V gene. CDR3 nucleotide sequence: TGCGCCAGCAGCATCGGACTAGCGGGAGCCACCACAGATACGCAGTATTTT. As protein: CASSIGLAGATTDTQYF.

V is TRBV27 and J is TRBJ1-2, with 9 bases fitting TRBD1. CDR1 MNHEY and CDR2 SMNVEV come from the germline V gene (reference sequence). This CDR3 has 15 residues. V shed 4 bases, J shed 4 bases, and the junction held 7 bases outside the gene matches. CDR3: CASSWGQGGSYGYTF. CDR3 sequence (DNA): TGTGCCAGCAGTTGGGGACAGGGAGGGAGCTATGGCTACACCTTC.

The table lists this clone with a few counts. The rearrangement joins TRBV6-1 to TRBJ1-5; D not certain. Germline values: CDR1 MNHNS, CDR2 SASEGT. The CDR3 extends over 14 amino acids. V dropped 5 bases and J dropped 0 bases, with 8 bases sitting between them. In DNA, the CDR3 is TGTGCCAGCAGTACCTACAGTAGCAATCAGCCCCAGCATTTT. It is translated as CASSTYSSNQPQHF.

This chain uses TRBV9 with TRBJ2-3; TRBD2 agrees at 12 bases. The CDR3 consists of 20 residues. Germline V gene sequence: CDR1 SGDLS, CDR2 YYNGEE. V dropped 4 bases and J dropped 3; count of bases not matched to a gene: 18. CDR3 coding DNA: TGTGCCAGCAGCATCTTAGGGCAGCTAGCGGGAGGGCCGTCAACAGATACGCAGTATTTT. Its protein product is CASSILGQLAGGPSTDTQYF.

The gene calls are TRBV5-1 and TRBJ1-1; D may be TRBD1 (5 bases). CDR1 is SGHRS and CDR2 is YFSETQ in the germline V gene. This CDR3 comprises 15 residues. The V end lost 0 bases, the J end lost 5 bases, and 14 bases lay between the germline ends. The CDR3 loop is CASSLEGVRGTEAFF. CDR3 bases: TGCGCCAGCAGCTTGGAGGGTGTAAGGGGTACTGAAGCTTTCTTT.

CDR3 amino acids: CAFHRVSVHNEQFF. The CDR3 DNA reads as TGTGCCTTCCACAGGGTGTCGGTCCACAATGAGCAGTTCTTC. This chain joins TRBV5-4 and TRBJ2-1; D may be TRBD1 (6 bases). Germline CDR1 and CDR2: SGHNT and YYREEE (reference sequence). The CDR3 is 14 amino acids. Trimming stripped 10 bases from V and 5 bases from J, with 19 bases between.

J is TRBJ1-5 and V is TRBV18; no firm D call. V was pared by 6 bases and J by 4 bases, with 13 bases between. The CDR3 length is 14 residues. The V gene's germline CDR1 is KGHSH and CDR2 LQKENI. In nucleotides, the CDR3 is TGTGCCAGCTCCCTAGAGGAAGTAAATCAGCCCCAGCATTTT. Translation: CASSLEEVNQPQHF.

The rearrangement links TRBV9 to TRBJ2-1; TRBD2 aligns across 7 bases. Germline V lookup: CDR1 SGDLS, CDR2 YYNGEE. The CDR3 extends over 18 amino acids. Trimming removed 4 bases from V and 4 bases from J; junction bases left unmatched: 17. The CDR3 DNA sequence: TGTGCCAGCAGCCCCCGGGTGGGGGAGGGCCGTCCATACAATGAGCAGTTCTTC. It specifies CASSPRVGEGRPYNEQFF.

CDR3 loop: CASSVDSGMTDTQYF. CDR3 DNA sequence: TGTGCCAGCAGCGTCGATTCCGGGATGACAGATACGCAGTATTTT. V is TRBV9 and J is TRBJ2-3, with D perhaps matching TRBD2 (5 bases). Germline V gene data show CDR1 as SGDLS and CDR2 as YYNGEE. The CDR3 extends over 15 amino acids. V gave up 2 bases and J gave up 3 bases, with 13 bases separating them.